This T cell receptor beta chain was identified during a study of control samples from healthy donors and cancer patients. The table came from immunoSEQ multiplex PCR; TCRdb's copy has only in-frame clones and leaves some out. Found here are more than 95,000 clones, 80% to 90% of them singletons; the top ten hold about 8.7%. The sequenced sample was blood. The sequence was collected from a man aged 35 to 55 in good health.

The DNA for the CDR3 is TGCGCCAGCAGCTTGAGCGACGTAAGAATGGGCAATGAGCAGTTCTTC. Residues: CASSLSDVRMGNEQFF. This chain connects TRBV5-1 to TRBJ2-1, with D uncertain. The CDR3 sequence is 16 residues long. Trimming stripped 1 base from V and 6 bases from J, with 17 bases between. The germline V gene has CDR1 SGHRS and CDR2 YFSETQ.